What follows are 16 T cell receptor beta chains derived from one specimen sequenced in a study of molecular identifiers for immune sequencing clone quantification. Each CDR3 protein gets one entry after TCRdb re-called the PCR reads with MiXCR. The data contain hundreds of thousands of distinct CDR3 sequences, roughly 25% of them singletons. Sequencing input: naive CD8+ T cells from blood, with Jurkat cell RNA spiked in. Subset meaning: FACS-sorted CD8+CD4-CCR7+CD45RA+ naive T cells. Receptors originate from a human donor in good health. Some libraries in this study had Jurkat cell RNA spiked in.

This clonotype was seen just once. At one of its ends the junction is not consistent with the germline gene, which may arise from a read error. V gene TRBV28 combines with J gene TRBJ2-7; D gene uncertain. CDR1 MDHEN and CDR2 SYDVKM come from the germline V gene. The CDR3 runs to 11 residues. The CDR3 loop is CVSSPLAEQYF. CDR3 DNA sequence: TGTGTCAGCAGCCCGCTCGCCGAGCAGTACTTC.

This clonotype occurred a few times. This chain joins TRBV11-2 and TRBJ2-3; D remains ambiguous. The CDR3 sequence is 14 residues long. Trimming shortened V by 5 bases and J by 2 bases, and 11 bases separated the two germline ends. CDR1 SGHAT and CDR2 FQNNGV come from the germline V gene. As DNA, the CDR3 is TGTGCCAGCAGCCGGAGTACCGACACAGATACGCAGTATTTT. It is translated as CASSRSTDTDTQYF.

The chain is built from TRBV14 and TRBJ1-2; possibly TRBD1 for D (5 bases). The V end lost 4 bases, the J end lost 1 base, and 7 bases lay between the germline ends. The germline gives CDR1 SGHDN, CDR2 FVKESK. CDR3 size: 13 residues. The CDR3 spells CASSRQSNYGYTF. In DNA, the CDR3 is TGTGCCAGCAGCCGACAGAGTAACTATGGCTACACCTTC.

In its sample, this clonotype was seen many times. The J gene is TRBJ2-2, the V gene TRBV7-2, with 8 bases aligning to TRBD1. The germline gives CDR1 SGHTA, CDR2 FQGNSA. J was trimmed by 5 bases and V by 1 base; bases with no gene match: 6. The CDR3 covers 16 residues. In DNA, the CDR3 is TGTGCCAGCAGCTTAGGTCTCAGGGGGCTGACCGGGGAGCTGTTTTTT. Residues: CASSLGLRGLTGELFF.

Concerning this clonotype itself: Since a much larger clone is just one base distant, this may be a read error. The chain combines TRBV18 with TRBJ1-1; TRBD1 might be the D (5 bases). CDR1 is KGHSH and CDR2 is LQKENI in the germline V gene. The CDR3 loop spans 15 amino acids. V lost 2 bases and J lost 10, with 20 bases in between. The CDR3: CASSPSTGAPESAFF. The CDR3 nucleotides read TGTGCCAGCTCACCATCCACAGGTGCCCCTGAATCAGCTTTCTTT.

Ten or more counts support this clonotype. This chain links TRBV7-9 with TRBJ2-2; D remains ambiguous. The germline gives CDR1 SEHNR, CDR2 FQNEAQ (reference sequence). This CDR3 contains 13 residues. The CDR3 loop is CGLYLALSGELFF. The CDR3 DNA reads as TGTGGTTTATACTTGGCTCTCAGCGGGGAGCTGTTTTTT.

Ten or more counts support this clonotype. The genes are TRBV20-1 and TRBJ2-2; 12 positions match TRBD2. Germline V gives CDR1 DFQATT, CDR2 SNEGSKA (reference sequence). The CDR3 contains 15 residues. Trimming at V came to 6 bases and at J to 4 bases, leaving 6 bases not matched to a gene. CDR3 sequence: CSARTSGGPTGELFF. In nucleotides, the CDR3 is TGCAGTGCCCGAACTAGCGGGGGGCCCACCGGGGAGCTGTTTTTT.

The chain combines TRBV11-2 with TRBJ2-3; TRBD2 agrees at 8 bases. Germline lookup yields CDR1 SGHAT and CDR2 FQNNGV. CDR3 length: 18 amino acids. V gave up 5 bases and J gave up 0 bases; unmatched junction bases: 13. CDR3 sequence (DNA): TGTGCCAGCAGCCAAAGGGTTTTAGCGGGAACTAGCACAGATACGCAGTATTTT. This sequence encodes CASSQRVLAGTSTDTQYF. Looking up the rest from reference TRBV11-2 and TRBJ2-3 gives the full variable domain: EAGVAQSPRYKIIEKRQSVAFWCNPISGHATLYWYQQILGQGPKLLIQFQNNGVVDDSQLPKDRFSAERLKGVDSTLKIQPAKLEDSAVYLCASSQRVLAGTSTDTQYFGPGTRLTVL.

Only one count was recorded for this clonotype. One base away lies a much larger clone, so this may be a sequencing read error. This sequence joins TRBV20-1 and TRBJ2-7; D is unresolved. Germline lookup yields CDR1 DFQATT and CDR2 SNEGSKA (reference sequence). This CDR3 spans 11 amino acids. CDR3 amino acids: CSARDNLEQNF. The CDR3 nucleotides are TGCAGTGCTAGAGATAACCTAGAGCAGAACTTC.

This clonotype was seen ten or more times. The J gene is TRBJ2-1, the V gene TRBV29-1; 10 bases align to TRBD2. The germline CDR1 and CDR2 sequences are SQVTM and ANQGSEA. There are 15 residues in the CDR3. V shed 0 bases, J shed 4 bases, and the junction held 3 bases outside the gene matches. The CDR3, as DNA: TGCAGCGTTGAAGACGCAGCGGGAGGGTACAATGAGCAGTTCTTC. It encodes CSVEDAAGGYNEQFF.

As concerns this clonotype: A read error is the likely source, as a far larger clone sits one nucleotide away. The chain employs TRBV7-2 and TRBJ2-7; no clear D gene. CDR1 is SGHTA and CDR2 is FQGNSA in the germline V gene. Trimming took 1 base from V and 5 from J, leaving 9 bases between them. CDR3 length: 13 residues. The CDR3 is CASSLGPGNEQYF. The CDR3 nucleotides read TGTGCCAGCAGCTTAGGACCAGGCAACGAGCAGTACTTC. Full variable domain (remainder filled in from reference TRBV7-2 and TRBJ2-7): GAGVSQSPSNKVTEKGKDVELRCDPISGHTALYWYRQSLGQGLEFLIYFQGNSAPDKSGLPSDRFSAERTGGSVSTLTIQRTQQEDSAVYLCASSLGPGNEQYFGPGTRLTVT.

Comments on this clonotype: A junction end diverges from the germline sequence, so it may reflect a read error. This rearrangement joins TRBV7-6 to TRBJ1-3; D is ambiguous. CDR1 SGHVS and CDR2 FNYEAQ come from the germline V gene. The CDR3 sequence is 15 residues long. CDR3 region: CARSSDGISGNPIYF. In DNA form, the CDR3 reads TGTGCCCGCAGCTCGGACGGAATCTCTGGAAACCCCATATATTTT.

This clonotype was picked up a small number of times. The V call is TRBV19, the J call TRBJ2-2; a weak D match, TRBD2 (6 bases). V lost 4 bases and J lost 8, with 14 bases in between. This CDR3 spans 14 amino acids. Germline-derived CDR1 and CDR2 are LNHDA and SQIVND (reference sequence). CDR3 residues: CASSNPTSWGELFF. CDR3 DNA: TGTGCCAGTAGTAACCCCACTAGCTGGGGGGAGCTGTTTTTT.

This chain connects TRBV12-3 or TRBV12-4 to TRBJ1-5; a weak D match, TRBD1 (6 bases). CDR3 length: 20 residues. Trimming removed 2 bases at V and 3 bases at J, with 26 bases between. The CDR3 reads CASSLQMSGQPLINNQPQHF. CDR3 DNA: TGTGCCAGCAGTTTACAAATGTCCGGACAGCCTTTAATCAACAATCAGCCCCAGCATTTT.

This clonotype has only a few counts. The chain couples TRBV10-3 to TRBJ2-7; D is perhaps TRBD1 (7 bases). There are 15 residues in the CDR3. Looked up from germline, CDR1 is ENHRY and CDR2 is SYGVKD. Between the trimmed V and J ends, which lost 0 bases and 2 bases, there was a span of 11 bases. CDR3 nucleotides: TGTGCCATCAGTGAGTCGGGGGGACAGACCTACGAGCAGTACTTC. Translated, it gives CAISESGGQTYEQYF.

This clonotype was recorded at least ten times. As DNA, the CDR3 is TGTGCCAGCAGCTTCCTTGGACCTGGGACCGAAGAGACCCAGTACTTC. Translation: CASSFLGPGTEETQYF. This chain joins TRBV5-6 and TRBJ2-5, with D perhaps TRBD1 or TRBD2 (5 bases each). The CDR3 consists of 16 residues. Germline values: CDR1 SGHDT, CDR2 YYEEEE. The ends were cut back, 2 bases at V and 3 bases at J, with 17 bases in the middle.